These 7 T cell receptor beta chains were sequenced from one sample in a study of shared clonotypes between healthy human individuals. Some clones are missing from TCRdb's copy, which holds only in-frame ones; the method was immunoSEQ multiplex PCR. The table records about 1 million clones, about 75% of them present only once. The sequencing sample was made of memory CD4+ T cells sorted from blood. Described subset: CD45RA-negative fraction. Source of these receptors: a man aged 18 to 29 in good health.

This chain uses TRBV28 with TRBJ1-2, with a weak D call TRBD1 (5 bases). Germline V gene data show CDR1 as MDHEN and CDR2 as SYDVKM. The CDR3 length is 16 residues. Between the trimmed V and J ends, which lost 7 bases and 1 base, there was a span of 19 bases. CDR3 amino acids: CASTSKPVQDNYGYTF. For the CDR3, the DNA is TGTGCCAGCACCAGTAAGCCCGTACAGGATAACTATGGCTACACCTTC.

This rearrangement joins TRBV10-2 to TRBJ2-5, with 8 bases lining up with TRBD1. The CDR3 runs 15 residues. The V and J ends lost 4 bases and 3 bases, in that order; junction bases with no gene match: 7. The V gene's germline CDR1 is WSHSY and CDR2 SAAADI. The CDR3 sequence: CASSGYRGMEETQYF. In DNA, the CDR3 is TGCGCCAGCAGTGGTTACAGGGGGATGGAAGAGACCCAGTACTTC.

The CDR3 sequence: CASRGADASIYGYTF. The CDR3, as DNA: TGTGCCAGCAGGGGAGCGGACGCAAGTATCTATGGCTACACCTTC. This chain connects TRBV6-6 to TRBJ1-2; D gene uncertain. CDR1 MNHNY and CDR2 SVGAGI come from the germline V gene (reference sequence). The CDR3 loop spans 15 amino acids. The V and J ends lost 6 bases and 4 bases respectively, with 18 bases between them.

This rearrangement joins TRBV5-1 to TRBJ2-5; 9 bases align to TRBD1. The V gene's germline CDR1 is SGHRS and CDR2 YFSETQ. The CDR3 contains 15 residues. The V segment lost 0 bases and the J segment 3 bases; nucleotides outside the gene matches: 3. DNA for the CDR3: TGCGCCAGCAGCTTGGAGGGACAGGGAAAAGAGACCCAGTACTTC. Translation gives CASSLEGQGKETQYF.

The V gene is TRBV7-9, the J gene TRBJ2-3; D tentatively reads TRBD1 or TRBD2 (5 bases each). From germline, CDR1 is SEHNR and CDR2 FQNEAQ (reference sequence). This CDR3 spans 16 amino acids. Trimming left V 4 bases short and J 6 bases short, with 20 bases between. CDR3 DNA: TGTGCCAGCAGCTCCGAGGGGCGGGCTAATACGGATACGCAGTATTTT. As protein: CASSSEGRANTDTQYF.

This clone was counted at least ten times. This CDR3 is also generated by other DNA sequences in the sample. The chain carries TRBV6-1 and TRBJ1-1, with D possibly matching TRBD1 (6 bases). CDR1 is MNHNS and CDR2 is SASEGT in the germline V gene. V gave up 4 bases and J gave up 1 base, with 10 bases separating them. CDR3 size: 14 residues. The CDR3 loop is CASSGLGGNTEAFF. The CDR3 DNA reads as TGTGCCAGCAGTGGACTAGGGGGGAACACTGAAGCTTTCTTT.

The gene calls are TRBV28 and TRBJ2-7; TRBD1 might be the D (5 bases). The CDR3 runs 15 residues. Germline loops: CDR1 MDHEN, CDR2 SYDVKM. With 2 bases removed from V and 0 bases from J, the gap between germline ends came to 11 bases. The CDR3 here is CASSLRYRSSYEQYF. CDR3 nucleotide sequence: TGTGCCAGCAGTTTAAGGTACAGGAGCTCCTACGAGCAGTACTTC.